Below are 15 T cell receptor beta chains sequenced from a single sample in a study of memory CD4+ T cells and cytomegalovirus serostatus. The table came from immunoSEQ multiplex PCR; TCRdb's copy has only in-frame clones and leaves some out. The sample carries some 73,000 clones, roughly 80% recorded once. The sort gate was single viable CD3+CD4+CD8-CD45RO+ cells for memory CD4+ T cells. Sequenced sample: memory CD4+ T cells from blood. Every receptor here comes from an adult in good health and CMV-seropositive.

The chain combines TRBV5-1 with TRBJ1-5; D is uncertain. The CDR3 extends over 15 amino acids. From germline, CDR1 is SGHRS and CDR2 YFSETQ. Trimming cost V 5 bases and J 1 base, with 13 bases left between them. This CDR3 reads CASSVEGSSNQPQHF. CDR3 sequence (DNA): TGCGCCAGCAGTGTGGAGGGTAGCAGCAATCAGCCCCAGCATTTT.

The CDR3 spells CASSLVGQNGYTF. The CDR3 bases are TGTGCCAGCAGCTTAGTGGGTCAGAATGGCTACACCTTC. V usage is TRBV11-2 and J usage is TRBJ1-2; D uncertain. Trimming stripped 1 base from V and 6 bases from J, with 9 bases between. The CDR3 loop spans 13 amino acids. Germline lookup yields CDR1 SGHAT and CDR2 FQNNGV.

The chain couples TRBV4-2 to TRBJ2-1; D ambiguous. The CDR3 has 13 amino acids. Germline V gives CDR1 LGHNA, CDR2 YNFKEQ. V was trimmed by 2 bases and J by 7 bases, leaving 9 bases between them. The CDR3 DNA follows: TGTGCCAGCAGCCAAAACCGTCAGAATGAGCAGTTCTTC. Translation: CASSQNRQNEQFF.

The chain employs TRBV29-1 and TRBJ1-1, with D unresolved. This CDR3 contains 10 residues. Between the trimmed V and J ends, which lost 7 bases and 6 bases, there was a span of 9 bases. Germline V gene lookup returns CDR1 SQVTM and CDR2 ANQGSEA. The CDR3 protein is CSGSRAEAFF. As DNA, the CDR3 is TGCAGCGGGAGTAGGGCTGAAGCTTTCTTT.

This sequence joins TRBV10-2 and TRBJ1-1; D is possibly TRBD1 (6 bases). Trimming took off 8 bases at V and 1 base at J, with 14 bases between the two ends. The CDR3 has 14 amino acids. The V gene's germline CDR1 is WSHSY and CDR2 SAAADI. As DNA, the CDR3 is TGCGCCAGCGGGAGGGGGGCCAGGAACACTGAAGCTTTCTTT. Its translation: CASGRGARNTEAFF.

This chain uses TRBV6-5 with TRBJ1-2; D is undetermined. Looked up from germline, CDR1 is MNHEY and CDR2 is SVGAGI. Deletions cut 2 bases from V and 5 bases from J, with 15 bases between. The CDR3 has 15 residues. The CDR3, as DNA: TGTGCCAGCAGTTACGGGAAGGGTGTAGGGTATGGCTACACCTTC. Protein: CASSYGKGVGYGYTF.

The chain employs TRBV9 and TRBJ2-1; 10 nucleotides align to TRBD2. The germline gives CDR1 SGDLS, CDR2 YYNGEE. CDR3 length: 15 amino acids. With V trimmed by 5 bases and J by 4 bases, 6 bases remained unmatched. This CDR3 is CASSYKREGYNEQFF. CDR3 DNA sequence: TGTGCCAGCAGTTATAAGCGGGAGGGTTACAATGAGCAGTTCTTC.

The DNA of the CDR3 is TGTGCCAGCAGTGGCCCACAGATAAACAATGAGCAGTTCTTC. This codes for CASSGPQINNEQFF. V and J are TRBV2 and TRBJ2-1; D is unresolved. V lost 4 bases and J lost 5, with 12 bases in between. This CDR3 has 14 amino acids. CDR1 SNHLY and CDR2 FYNNEI come from the germline V gene. The whole variable domain, remainder taken from reference TRBV2 and TRBJ2-1, is EPEVTQTPSHQVTQMGQEVILRCVPISNHLYFYWYRQILGQKVEFLVSFYNNEISEKSEIFDDQFSVERPDGSNFTLKIRSTKLEDSAMYFCASSGPQINNEQFFGPGTRLTVL.

V usage is TRBV19 and J usage is TRBJ1-1; D unclear. Between the trimmed V and J ends, which lost 6 bases and 7 bases, there was a span of 9 bases. The CDR3 has 11 residues. Germline assignment: CDR1 LNHDA and CDR2 SQIVND (reference sequence). The CDR3 here is CASRVGFEAFF. CDR3 DNA: TGTGCCAGTAGGGTTGGATTTGAAGCTTTCTTT.

The V call is TRBV10-1, the J call TRBJ1-1; the D gene is possibly TRBD1 (6 bases). This CDR3 is 15 amino acids long. Germline CDR1 reads WNHNN; CDR2 reads SYGVQD (reference sequence). Trimming cost V 3 bases and J 4 bases, with 15 bases left between them. The CDR3 is CASSDMGAVSTEAFF. CDR3 DNA sequence: TGCGCCAGCAGTGATATGGGGGCGGTTAGCACTGAAGCTTTCTTT.

This chain uses TRBV11-2 with TRBJ1-1; tentatively, D is TRBD1 (6 bases). In germline, CDR1 is SGHAT, CDR2 FQNNGV. With 7 bases removed from V and 0 bases from J, the gap between germline ends came to 15 bases. The CDR3 sequence is 15 residues long. The CDR3 DNA is TGTGCCAGCACCGGGACAAGGCACTTGAACACTGAAGCTTTCTTT. It codes for CASTGTRHLNTEAFF.

This chain links TRBV29-1 with TRBJ1-1, with TRBD1 identical over 11 bases. This CDR3 is 15 amino acids long. The trim removed 8 bases at V and 1 base at J, leaving 9 bases unmatched. Germline V gives CDR1 SQVTM, CDR2 ANQGSEA. The CDR3 region has the DNA TGCAGCCTCAGTCCCGGGACAGGGGGGAACACTGAAGCTTTCTTT. This gives the protein CSLSPGTGGNTEAFF.

The chain couples TRBV5-6 to TRBJ2-1, with D perhaps TRBD1 (6 bases). Germline-derived CDR1 and CDR2 are SGHDT and YYEEEE. Trimming removed 2 bases from V and 4 bases from J, with 16 bases in between. This CDR3 contains 16 residues. CDR3 amino acids: CASSFGAGDPYNEQFF. The CDR3 DNA sequence: TGTGCCAGCAGCTTCGGGGCAGGGGACCCTTACAATGAGCAGTTCTTC.

This sequence joins TRBV11-2 and TRBJ1-2; the D is unclear. Germline assignment: CDR1 SGHAT and CDR2 FQNNGV. The CDR3 is made up of 12 amino acids. V lost 1 base and J lost 3, with 3 bases in between. CDR3: CASSLGYYGYTF. The DNA of the CDR3 is TGTGCCAGCAGCTTAGGGTACTATGGCTACACCTTC.

CDR3 sequence (DNA): TGTGCTAGTGGTTTGGCTGAGGGGGTGAACACTGAAGCTTTCTTT. This encodes CASGLAEGVNTEAFF. The rearrangement joins TRBV12-5 to TRBJ1-1; possible D gene TRBD1, 6 bases. CDR1 LGHNT and CDR2 FRNRAP come from the germline V gene. This CDR3 comprises 15 residues. Trimming cost V 1 base and J 0 bases, with 9 bases left between them.